The 7 T cell receptor beta chains below all came from one sample that was sequenced in a study of PD-1 blockade in classical Hodgkin lymphoma. There was relapse after autologous stem cell transplantation in every patient, and there was variation in brentuximab vedotin exposure. Profiling relied on immunoSEQ multiplex PCR, and the TCRdb table lists in-frame clones only, not all of them. The sample consists of over 85,000 clones, roughly four fifths of them appearing once. The material sequenced was peripheral blood mononuclear cells (PBMCs), taken before the second cycle of nivolumab. These receptors were taken from a human donor with classical Hodgkin lymphoma.

This chain connects TRBV7-2 to TRBJ2-4; D is unresolved. This CDR3 comprises 14 residues. The V gene's germline CDR1 is SGHTA and CDR2 FQGNSA. Trimming removed 3 bases at V and 0 bases at J, with 6 bases between. The CDR3 coding sequence is TGTGCCAGCAGCTTTCCCCTAGCCAAAAACATTCAGTACTTC. The encoded protein is CASSFPLAKNIQYF.

The gene calls are TRBV12-5 and TRBJ2-7, with D possibly called TRBD1 or TRBD2 (6 bases each). This CDR3 is 14 amino acids long. The germline gives CDR1 LGHNT, CDR2 FRNRAP. Trimming took 5 bases from V and 2 from J, leaving 13 bases between them. CDR3 loop: CASGREGGPYEQYF. CDR3 DNA: TGTGCTAGTGGTAGAGAGGGGGGTCCCTACGAGCAGTACTTC.

The chain joins TRBV7-6 to TRBJ1-2; a weak D match, TRBD1 (6 bases). The CDR3 is made up of 14 amino acids. Trimming took off 5 bases at V and 6 bases at J, with 16 bases between the two ends. Germline CDR1 and CDR2: SGHVS and FNYEAQ. The CDR3 here is CASSPTGGRDGYTF. The DNA for the CDR3 is TGTGCCAGCAGCCCGACGGGGGGGCGGGATGGCTACACCTTC.

J is TRBJ2-7 and V is TRBV7-8; no firm D call. CDR3 size: 16 residues. Per germline, CDR1 SGHVS and CDR2 FQNEAQ. The V gene lost 2 bases and the J gene lost 0 bases, with 14 bases spanning the gap. DNA of the CDR3: TGTGCCAGCAGCTTATTTTCGGGCGGCAGCTCCTACGAGCAGTACTTC. It translates to CASSLFSGGSSYEQYF.

CDR3: CASRLAAGYNEQFF. CDR3 DNA: TGCGCCAGCCGGCTAGCTGCCGGTTACAATGAGCAGTTCTTC. The rearrangement uses TRBV5-1 and TRBJ2-1; D may be TRBD2 (5 bases). The length of the CDR3 is 14 residues. The germline V gene has CDR1 SGHRS and CDR2 YFSETQ. V was pared by 7 bases and J by 4 bases, with 15 bases between.

This chain links TRBV5-4 with TRBJ1-2; 8 bases map to TRBD1. J gave up 4 bases and V 0 bases, and 2 bases lay outside the gene matches. The CDR3 is made up of 14 amino acids. The germline gives CDR1 SGHNT, CDR2 YYREEE (reference sequence). CDR3 coding DNA: TGTGCCAGCAGCTTGGACAGGGGGTTCTATGGCTACACCTTC. Protein sequence: CASSLDRGFYGYTF.

This chain uses TRBV15 with TRBJ2-2, with 13 bases fitting TRBD2. This CDR3 has 15 amino acids. Trimming cost V 5 bases and J 7 bases; bases outside gene matches: 4. Germline CDR1 is LNHNV and CDR2 is YYDKDF (reference sequence). This CDR3 is CATSRGLAGDGELFF. The CDR3 DNA is TGTGCCACCAGCCGCGGACTAGCGGGAGACGGGGAGCTGTTTTTT.